These 10 T cell receptor beta chains came from one sample sequenced in a study of cytomegalovirus exposure and HLA in healthy donors. The PCR was carried out with 60 Vbeta primers and 13 Jbeta primers. Data came from immunoSEQ multiplex PCR; TCRdb stores just in-frame clones and leaves some out. The sample shows 150,000 or so clones, more than 60% of them seen only once. Specimen: PBMCs. These receptors all come from a woman in her forties in good health and CMV-seronegative.

The rearrangement uses TRBV27 and TRBJ1-1, with 8 positions matching TRBD1. With 3 bases clipped from V and 4 bases from J, the junction kept 4 bases outside the gene matches. Germline V gives CDR1 MNHEY, CDR2 SMNVEV (reference sequence). This CDR3 contains 14 residues. The CDR3 is CASSLQGAGTEAFF. The CDR3 nucleotides read TGTGCCAGCAGTTTGCAGGGGGCTGGCACTGAAGCTTTCTTT.

The chain uses TRBV18 and TRBJ1-1; TRBD1 matches at 8 bases. The CDR3 contains 13 residues. From germline, CDR1 is KGHSH and CDR2 LQKENI. V lost 3 bases, J lost 6 bases, and 3 bases stayed unmatched. CDR3 in amino acids: CASSPGQDSEAFF. The CDR3 nucleotides read TGTGCCAGCTCACCGGGACAGGACTCTGAAGCTTTCTTT.

With respect to this clone: The limits of the CDR3 on the DNA are not certain, so only TCRdb's listed CDR3 is given. The chain couples TRBV21-1 to TRBJ2-5; the table's D call, TRBD2, was not checked against the DNA. TRBV21-1 is flagged as a pseudogene. The CDR3 is 17 amino acids long, termini counted. The CDR3 reads CASSPSGVGWGIVMQYF.

The chain has TRBV6-6 and TRBJ1-4; 8 nucleotides agree with TRBD1. This CDR3 has 12 amino acids. V dropped 4 bases and J dropped 10; count of bases not matched to a gene: 2. Germline V CDR1 and CDR2: MNHNY, SVGAGI (reference sequence). The CDR3 reads CASSLDRVKLFF. The CDR3, as DNA: TGTGCCAGCAGTTTGGACAGGGTAAAACTGTTTTTT.

The rearrangement joins TRBV7-9 to TRBJ1-6; no clear D gene. The CDR3 covers 17 residues. V dropped 2 bases and J dropped 0 bases, with 11 bases sitting between them. Germline V gene lookup returns CDR1 SEHNR and CDR2 FQNEAQ (reference sequence). This CDR3 reads CASSLCGLSSYNSPLHF. CDR3 in DNA: TGTGCCAGCAGCTTATGTGGGCTTAGCTCCTATAATTCACCCCTCCACTTT. Supplemented by reference TRBV7-9 and TRBJ1-6, the full variable domain reads DTGVSQNPRHKITKRGQNVTFRCDPISEHNRLYWYRQTLGQGPEFLTYFQNEAQLEKSRLLSDRFSAERPKGSFSTLEIQRTEQGDSAMYLCASSLCGLSSYNSPLHFGNGTRLTVT.

This chain uses TRBV19 with TRBJ1-1, with 7 bases matching TRBD1. Germline V CDR1 and CDR2: LNHDA, SQIVND (reference sequence). After removal of 7 bases from V and 12 bases from J, the junction contained 8 bases not matched to a gene. This CDR3 spans 11 amino acids. CDR3 DNA: TGTGCCAGTATTGCCAGGGGGGAATCTTTCTTT. It translates to CASIARGESFF.

J is TRBJ1-5 and V is TRBV11-2; TRBD1 matches at 8 bases. Trimming cost V 2 bases and J 5 bases; bases outside gene matches: 2. The CDR3 covers 14 residues. CDR1 is SGHAT and CDR2 is FQNNGV in the germline V gene. CDR3 nucleotide sequence: TGTGCCAGCAGCTTACAACAGGGGGATCAGCCCCAGCATTTT. Amino acid sequence: CASSLQQGDQPQHF.

The gene calls are TRBV12-5 and TRBJ1-2; TRBD1 matches 11 bases. The germline V gene encodes CDR1 LGHNT and CDR2 FRNRAP. Trimming removed 7 bases from V and 4 bases from J; junction bases left unmatched: 2. The CDR3 sequence is 13 residues long. The CDR3 DNA follows: TGTGCTAGTGTCGGACAGGGGGCCTATGGCTACACCTTC. Protein: CASVGQGAYGYTF.

V and J are TRBV6-6 and TRBJ2-2, with 9 bases identical to TRBD2. The CDR3 has 14 residues. V lost 7 bases and J lost 3; bases outside the gene matches: 3. Germline-derived CDR1 and CDR2 are MNHNY and SVGAGI (reference sequence). The CDR3, as DNA: TGTGCCAGCACAGGCGGGAGGGACACCGGGGAGCTGTTTTTT. Protein: CASTGGRDTGELFF.

This clone was seen only a few times. The J gene is TRBJ1-1, the V gene TRBV2; 7 bases fit TRBD1. Germline V lookup: CDR1 SNHLY, CDR2 FYNNEI. Trimming took 5 bases from V and 3 from J; bases not matched to a gene: 3. This CDR3 is built from 13 residues. CDR3 sequence: CASSSDRDTEAFF. The CDR3 coding sequence is TGTGCCAGCAGTTCAGACAGGGACACTGAAGCTTTCTTT.